This T cell receptor (beta chain) originates from a study of beta chain features in type 1 diabetes. Expressed TCRB transcripts got sequenced, as all isolated RNA was reverse transcribed. Assay: immunoSEQ multiplex PCR; the TCRdb copy retains only in-frame clones and omits some. The sample has 900,000 or so clones; roughly a sixth are singletons. Germline V CDR1 and CDR2: SGHRS, YFSETQ. There are 16 residues in the CDR3. With 5 bases clipped from V and 6 bases from J, the junction kept 15 bases outside the gene matches. Sequencing was carried out using naive CD4+ T cells from blood. The sequence was obtained from a woman younger than 30 in good health. V usage is TRBV5-1 and J usage is TRBJ2-3; 7 bases map to TRBD1. The DNA for the CDR3 is TGCGCCAGCAGTCGAGCTCCGGGACAGATTTTTGATACGCAGTATTTT. Translated, it gives CASSRAPGQIFDTQYF.